This record concerns one T cell receptor beta chain sequence. The table lists this clonotype with a few counts. No cognate antigen has been identified for it. Base qualities are not at hand, and no much larger clone is one base apart. The CDR3 numbers 13 residues from cysteine through phenylalanine. Kept here is only the CDR3 DNA, which spans 39 bases and is read in frame from base 1. Trimming at the junction amounts to 7 bases on V and 0 bases on J, and the germline ends lie 13 bases apart. As encoded in the germline V gene, CDR1 is SQVTM while CDR2 is ANQGSEA. Receptor amplification or capture employed 5' RACE. Sequenced using an Illumina HiSeq 2500. A second roughly 6 to 12 cycle PCR used a sample-barcoded 5' primer and a J-beta primer mix. Each TCR beta cDNA molecule received a unique molecular identifier from a template-switch 5' adaptor carrying 12 random nucleotides. At least 3 million CDR3-containing paired-end reads were obtained from each sample. All of the RNA was converted into first-strand cDNA using the Mint cDNA synthesis kit, with a TRBC-specific oligonucleotide serving as the primer. Following uracil-DNA glycosylase treatment, all cDNA underwent a first 18-cycle PCR with the universal primers M1SS and BC2_uni_R. The study's own analysis went as follows. Each sample was normalized by randomly selecting 1 million high-quality reads, each carrying a distinct molecular identifier. Reads sharing molecular identifiers were discarded rather than binned into consensus sequences. MiTCR, with a Q25 quality threshold and the strictest error-elimination algorithm, was used for CDR3 identification, clonotype clustering and error correction. A nonparametric unseen species model using Euler transformation provided a lower-bound estimate of total TCR beta diversity. Starting from the raw public reads, TCRdb applied fastp trimming at Q25, assembled clones with MiXCR and retained in-frame beta chains. Every distinct CDR3 protein forms one entry, paired with its most common genes and DNA. In this record, the V and J calls reflect TCRdb's handling and not the investigators' own analysis. For this sample there are roughly 680,000 distinct CDR3 sequences; around a fifth appear just once. 3% to 4.5% of the sample comes from the top ten.

The donors were roughly 39 Caucasian individuals from Russia, aged roughly 6 to 100 years, who were systemically healthy. Each donor gave 8 to 10 milliliters of peripheral blood, drawn into EDTA-treated Vacutainer tubes. PBMCs were isolated by Ficoll-Paque density-gradient centrifugation, with at least 7 million obtained per sample. Total RNA, at least 5 micrograms per sample, was extracted from PBMCs with Trizol reagent. The percentages of naive CD45RAhigh/CD27high T cells were determined by flow cytometry on a PBMC aliquot from every donor. The sample originates from a study of blood T cells in healthy people across ages (dated by TCRdb to the mid-2010s). Notes on the research overall: In model experiments, roughly one uniquely barcoded TCR beta cDNA molecule per two T cells was captured by template switching. To track age-related changes in TCR beta repertoire diversity, the study relied on deep sequencing normalized with unique cDNA molecular identifiers. Donors were grouped into four age groups: young (average about 15 years), middle-aged (about 40), aged (roughly 67) and long-lived (approximately 81). To avoid experimental bias, donors of different ages were spread randomly across the sequencing lanes. Two additional independent replicas of 1 million unique cDNA reads from the same blood draw were analyzed for two donors (one aged 18 to 29 and one aged 80 or older). General findings and caveats noted by the study authors: Compared with the aged group, the long-lived group had more naive CD4+ T cells, fewer expanded clones and increased TCR diversity, a pattern suggesting age selection. Because donor CMV infection status was unknown, age-related changes in expanded clonotypes were potentially confounded. As age increased, observed TCR beta diversity per million T cells dropped in a roughly linear way, and a significant reduction was already evident by age around 41. The percentage of naive T cells measured by flow cytometry correlated strongly with observed TCR beta diversity. Conclusive comparison of naive and antigen-experienced compartments was prevented by the profiling of bulk unsorted PBMCs. Total diversity estimates from one million sequenced T cells were considered lower bounds and underestimates.

This receptor was taken from a man between 65 and 85 years old in good health. The specimen was blood. The rearranged segments are TRBV29-1 and TRBJ2-7; the D gene is not confidently resolved. The bases are TGCAGCGCGCAAACAGTCAGCTCCTACGAGCAGTACTTC. The encoded protein is CSAQTVSSYEQYF.